The 27 T cell receptor beta chains given below trace back to one sample, sequenced in a study of identical twins. TCRdb reprocessed the 5' RACE reads with MiXCR, giving one entry per CDR3 protein. Of about 250,000 distinct CDR3 sequences in the sample, 7% to 8.5% were seen once. The same data also contributed to another study, on yellow fever vaccine responses in identical twins.

Material: CD8+ T cells sorted from blood. The receptors shown here come from a woman between 18 and 30 years old in good health.

The CDR3 loop reads CASSEPGLAGAETQYF. The CDR3 DNA is TGTGCCAGCAGTGAACCTGGACTAGCGGGAGCAGAGACCCAGTACTTC. The chain uses TRBV25-1 and TRBJ2-5; the match to TRBD2 covers 13 bases. V dropped 2 bases and J dropped 4; count of bases not matched to a gene: 4. The CDR3 sequence is 16 residues long. From germline, CDR1 is MGHDK and CDR2 SYGVNS.

The gene calls are TRBV7-9 and TRBJ2-7, with D maybe TRBD2 (6 bases). The CDR3 has 17 amino acids. V was shortened by 3 bases and J by 0 bases, with 18 bases between the two germline ends. Germline values: CDR1 SEHNR, CDR2 FQNEAQ (reference sequence). The DNA of the CDR3 is TGTGCCAGCAGCTTCCCAGCCCGCGGGGTAAACTCCTACGAGCAGTACTTC. It encodes CASSFPARGVNSYEQYF.

This clonotype showed up just a few times. This chain connects TRBV4-2 to TRBJ2-7, with 9 bases matching TRBD2. After removal of 5 bases from V and 4 bases from J, the junction contained 6 bases not matched to a gene. Germline V gene data show CDR1 as LGHNA and CDR2 as YNFKEQ. The CDR3 has 14 residues. CDR3 DNA sequence: TGTGCCAGCAGCGATAGCGGGAGTGGGTACGAGCAGTACTTC. It specifies CASSDSGSGYEQYF.

This clonotype was picked up a small number of times. The chain joins TRBV2 to TRBJ2-3, with 13 nucleotides matching TRBD2. The germline CDR1 and CDR2 sequences are SNHLY and FYNNEI. The V segment lost 6 bases and the J segment 0 bases; nucleotides outside the gene matches: 0. The CDR3 runs 15 residues. The CDR3, as DNA: TGTGCCAGCAGGACTAGCGGGGGGAGCACAGATACGCAGTATTTT. This gives the protein CASRTSGGSTDTQYF.

Only a few counts were recorded for this clonotype. This chain links TRBV5-6 with TRBJ2-3; 7 bases are a match to TRBD1. The CDR3 has 16 amino acids. Germline loops: CDR1 SGHDT, CDR2 YYEEEE. The junction had 6 bases not matched to a gene; V was cut back by 1 base and J by 1 base. The CDR3 loop is CASSLPFGQGTDTQYF. The CDR3 bases are TGTGCCAGCAGCTTGCCTTTTGGACAGGGCACAGATACGCAGTATTTT.

In its sample, this clonotype was seen a few times. The J gene is TRBJ2-1, the V gene TRBV7-3, with D possibly being TRBD2 (5 bases). There are 15 residues in the CDR3. Germline V lookup: CDR1 SGHTA, CDR2 FQGTGA. V lost 1 base to trimming and J lost 8 bases, with 15 bases between them. The CDR3 nucleotides are TGTGCCAGCAGCTTAAGCCTAGCCGGATGGGATGAGCAGTTCTTC. Protein sequence: CASSLSLAGWDEQFF.

This chain links TRBV12-3 or TRBV12-4 with TRBJ2-1; possibly TRBD2 for D (6 bases). The CDR3 is 15 amino acids. The ends were cut back, 8 bases at V and 1 base at J, with 15 bases in the middle. The CDR3 DNA follows: TGTGCCAGCGTCCCGGGACTGGAATCCTACAATGAGCAGTTCTTC. It encodes CASVPGLESYNEQFF.

This clonotype was counted between two and nine times. V and J are TRBV4-1 and TRBJ2-2; 9 bases agree with TRBD1. Trimming took 2 bases from V and 6 from J; bases not matched to a gene: 10. The CDR3 sequence is 17 residues long. Germline-derived CDR1 and CDR2 are MGHRA and YSYEKL. The CDR3 bases are TGCGCCAGCAGCCAAAAAACCGGGACAGGGTTCGCCGGGGAGCTGTTTTTT. It codes for CASSQKTGTGFAGELFF.

This clonotype has a count of ten or more. The chain couples TRBV20-1 to TRBJ2-1, with 8 nucleotides matching TRBD1. V gave up 0 bases and J gave up 2 bases; unmatched junction bases: 9. CDR3 length equals 17 residues. From germline, CDR1 is DFQATT and CDR2 SNEGSKA (reference sequence). CDR3 bases: TGCAGTGCTAGAGACCTTACCCTCAGGGGGCCCTACAATGAGCAGTTCTTC. Protein sequence: CSARDLTLRGPYNEQFF.

A note on this clonotype: Possible read error: a much larger clone is one base away. V gene TRBV4-1 combines with J gene TRBJ2-1; D uncertain. There are 12 residues in the CDR3. The germline V and J ends were trimmed by 0 bases and 12 bases, with 9 bases remaining between them. The germline CDR1 and CDR2 sequences are MGHRA and YSYEKL. CDR3 DNA: TGCGCCAGCAGCCAAGATCCTGTTGGGCAGTTCTTC. It yields the protein CASSQDPVGQFF.

This clonotype was counted at least ten times. This chain connects TRBV3-1 to TRBJ2-1; the match to TRBD2 covers 15 bases. This CDR3 has 16 amino acids. Trimming took 4 bases from V and 8 from J; bases not matched to a gene: 6. Germline V lookup: CDR1 LGHDT, CDR2 YNNKEL (reference sequence). CDR3 coding DNA: TGTGCCAGCAGCCTCCGAGGACTAGCGGGAGGGTATGAGCAGTTCTTC. Translation: CASSLRGLAGGYEQFF.

This clonotype has more than one count but fewer than ten. The genes are TRBV4-1 and TRBJ1-5; TRBD1 matches at 9 bases. This CDR3 comprises 15 residues. The V gene's germline CDR1 is MGHRA and CDR2 YSYEKL. Unmatched junction bases numbered 5, after V lost 4 bases and J lost 4 bases. The CDR3 nucleotides read TGCGCCAGCAGCCTCCGACAGGGGGAGAATCAGCCCCAGCATTTT. Translating it yields CASSLRQGENQPQHF.

The chain combines TRBV7-6 with TRBJ2-7; tentative D call: TRBD2 (6 bases). Trimming stripped 5 bases from V and 2 bases from J, with 16 bases between. The CDR3 has 15 amino acids. The germline V gene encodes CDR1 SGHVS and CDR2 FNYEAQ. Written as DNA, the CDR3 is TGTGCCAGCAGCGAACCCGGGACTGGGCCCTACGAGCAGTACTTC. As protein: CASSEPGTGPYEQYF. Looking up the rest from reference TRBV7-6 and TRBJ2-7 gives the full variable domain: GAGVSQSPRYKVTKRGQDVALRCDPISGHVSLYWYRQALGQGPEFLTYFNYEAQQDKSGLPNDRFSAERPEGSISTLTIQRTEQRDSAMYRCASSEPGTGPYEQYFGPGTRLTVT.

J is TRBJ2-7 and V is TRBV7-9, with 9 bases aligning to TRBD2. Per germline, CDR1 SEHNR and CDR2 FQNEAQ (reference sequence). V was clipped by 2 bases and J by 3 bases; unmatched bases: 11. There are 17 residues in the CDR3. The CDR3 DNA sequence: TGTGCCAGCAGCTTACCGGCTAGCGGGATACGGGGCTACGAGCAGTACTTC. It translates to CASSLPASGIRGYEQYF.

This clonotype came up a few times. In nucleotides, the CDR3 is TGCAGCGTTGAGGGTAGTGGCGGGGGGGCGTCCTACAATGAGCAGTTCTTC. It specifies CSVEGSGGGASYNEQFF. This sequence joins TRBV29-1 and TRBJ2-1, with TRBD2 matching 9 bases. V trimming: 3 bases; J trimming: 1 base; junction bases outside the gene matches: 10. CDR1 SQVTM and CDR2 ANQGSEA come from the germline V gene. The CDR3 covers 17 residues.

This rearrangement joins TRBV7-8 to TRBJ2-1; TRBD1 aligns across 12 bases. The ends lost 5 bases at V and 8 bases at J; junction bases unmatched: 7. Germline V gives CDR1 SGHVS, CDR2 FQNEAQ. This CDR3 spans 15 amino acids. The CDR3 DNA reads TGTGCCAGCAGCCCAGGGGGACAGGGGGCTTATGAGCAGTTCTTC. Translated, it gives CASSPGGQGAYEQFF. Based on the CDR3 plus reference TRBV7-8 and TRBJ2-1, the full variable domain is GAGVSQSPRYKVAKRGQDVALRCDPISGHVSLFWYQQALGQGPEFLTYFQNEAQLDKSGLPSDRFFAERPEGSVSTLKIQRTQQEDSAVYLCASSPGGQGAYEQFFGPGTRLTVL.

This clonotype was found many times. This chain connects TRBV29-1 to TRBJ1-2; D is undetermined. The CDR3 has 10 residues. Per the germline V gene, CDR1 is SQVTM and CDR2 is ANQGSEA. V shed 3 bases and J shed 6 bases, with 5 bases lying between them. The CDR3 region has the DNA TGCAGCGTTGATGGGGATGGCTACACCTTC. Translated, it gives CSVDGDGYTF.

This clonotype appeared a few times. V usage is TRBV27 and J usage is TRBJ2-1, with D uncertain. CDR1 and CDR2 (germline): MNHEY, SMNVEV (reference sequence). V dropped 3 bases and J dropped 6 bases, with 12 bases sitting between them. The CDR3 runs 14 residues. The CDR3, as DNA: TGTGCCAGCAGTTTGAGCAACGGGCCCAATGAGCAGTTCTTC. As protein: CASSLSNGPNEQFF.

The chain links TRBV27 to TRBJ2-3; D is ambiguous. Trimming left V 5 bases short and J 5 bases short, with 11 bases between. CDR1 is MNHEY, CDR2 SMNVEV, per germline (reference sequence). The CDR3 sequence is 13 residues long. The DNA for the CDR3 is TGTGCCAGCAGTCCCGCGGTAGGAGATACGCAGTATTTT. Protein sequence: CASSPAVGDTQYF.

This clonotype was detected a few times. The J gene is TRBJ1-4, the V gene TRBV20-1; a weak D match, TRBD1 (6 bases). Per germline, CDR1 DFQATT and CDR2 SNEGSKA (reference sequence). This CDR3 region has 14 residues. V was shortened by 1 base and J by 0 bases, with 6 bases between the two germline ends. CDR3 in DNA: TGCAGTGCTAGAGGGACAGCAACTAATGAAAAACTGTTTTTT. Its protein is CSARGTATNEKLFF.

This clonotype occurred a few times. This chain uses TRBV20-1 with TRBJ1-4, with TRBD1 matching 7 bases. Trimming at V came to 5 bases and at J to 3 bases, leaving 3 bases not matched to a gene. This CDR3 contains 13 residues. Germline loops: CDR1 DFQATT, CDR2 SNEGSKA (reference sequence). CDR3 loop: CSAAGQSNEKLFF. For the CDR3, the DNA is TGCAGTGCTGCGGGACAGTCTAATGAAAAACTGTTTTTT.

This clonotype was observed at least ten times. The chain combines TRBV3-1 with TRBJ2-3, with unresolved D. Germline V lookup: CDR1 LGHDT, CDR2 YNNKEL (reference sequence). V lost 1 base and J lost 1, with 12 bases in between. This CDR3 comprises 16 residues. CDR3 in amino acids: CASSQGKGTGTDTQYF. The CDR3 DNA sequence: TGTGCCAGCAGCCAAGGTAAAGGTACTGGCACAGATACGCAGTATTTT.

Ten or more counts support this clonotype. This rearrangement joins TRBV5-5 to TRBJ2-1; 9 bases match TRBD1. This CDR3 region has 17 residues. With V trimmed by 0 bases and J by 1 base, 5 bases remained unmatched. Germline V gives CDR1 SGHKS, CDR2 YYEKEE (reference sequence). The CDR3, as DNA: TGTGCCAGCAGCTTGGCAGGGGACAGGGATTCCTACAATGAGCAGTTCTTC. As protein: CASSLAGDRDSYNEQFF.

This clonotype was picked up many times. The rearrangement uses TRBV28 and TRBJ2-7, with D unresolved. The germline gives CDR1 MDHEN, CDR2 SYDVKM. The CDR3 runs to 12 residues. CDR3 nucleotide sequence: TGTGCCAGCAACGATAGTGAGACCCCTCTTCAAGTC. This gives the protein CASNDSETPLQV.

With respect to this clonotype: Compared with germline, one end of the junction differs, possibly owing to a read error. V is TRBV7-6 and J is TRBJ2-1; D unresolved. Germline V lookup: CDR1 SGHVS, CDR2 FNYEAQ. CDR3 length: 15 amino acids. CDR3 DNA: TGTGCCAGCTGCTTGGACCCGAGCTCCTACAATGAGCAGTTCTTC. Protein product: CASCLDPSSYNEQFF.

Many counts were recorded for this clonotype. This rearrangement joins TRBV2 to TRBJ2-4, with a tentative D call TRBD2 (6 bases). Looked up from germline, CDR1 is SNHLY and CDR2 is FYNNEI. V was shortened by 8 bases and J by 10 bases, with 9 bases between the two germline ends. The length of the CDR3 is 10 residues. This chain's CDR3 is CASSGGIQYF. In nucleotides, the CDR3 is TGTGCCAGCTCAGGAGGGATTCAGTACTTC.

The chain is built from TRBV2 and TRBJ2-3; tentatively, D is TRBD1 or TRBD2 (5 bases each). Per germline, CDR1 SNHLY and CDR2 FYNNEI. This CDR3 comprises 15 residues. Trimming removed 11 bases at V and 4 bases at J, with 22 bases between. CDR3 residues: CAWPREGNVADTQYF. CDR3 nucleotide sequence: TGTGCCTGGCCTCGTGAGGGGAACGTCGCAGATACGCAGTATTTT.